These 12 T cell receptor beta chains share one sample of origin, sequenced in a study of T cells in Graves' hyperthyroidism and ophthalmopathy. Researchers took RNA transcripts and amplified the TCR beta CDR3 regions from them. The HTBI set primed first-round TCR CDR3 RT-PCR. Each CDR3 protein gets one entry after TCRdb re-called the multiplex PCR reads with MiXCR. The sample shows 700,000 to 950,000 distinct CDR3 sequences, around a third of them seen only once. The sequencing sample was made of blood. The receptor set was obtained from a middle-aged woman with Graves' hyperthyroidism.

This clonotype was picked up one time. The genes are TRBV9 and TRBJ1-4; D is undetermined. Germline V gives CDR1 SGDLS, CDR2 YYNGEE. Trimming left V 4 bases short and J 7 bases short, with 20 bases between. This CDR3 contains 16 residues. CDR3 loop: CASSQAGRWVTEKLFF. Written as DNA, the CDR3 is TGTGCCAGCAGCCAAGCCGGACGTTGGGTCACTGAAAAACTGTTTTTT. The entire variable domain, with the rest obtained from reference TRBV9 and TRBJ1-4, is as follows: DSGVTQTPKHLITATGQRVTLRCSPRSGDLSVYWYQQSLDQGLQFLIQYYNGEERAKGNILERFSAQQFPDLHSELNLSSLELGDSALYFCASSQAGRWVTEKLFFGSGTQLSVL.

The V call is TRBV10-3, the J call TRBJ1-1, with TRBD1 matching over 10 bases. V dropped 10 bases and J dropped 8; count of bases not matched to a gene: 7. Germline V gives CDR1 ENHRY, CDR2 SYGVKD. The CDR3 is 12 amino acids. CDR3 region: CASRAGQGEAFF. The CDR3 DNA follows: TGTGCCAGCAGAGCGGGACAGGGGGAAGCTTTCTTT.

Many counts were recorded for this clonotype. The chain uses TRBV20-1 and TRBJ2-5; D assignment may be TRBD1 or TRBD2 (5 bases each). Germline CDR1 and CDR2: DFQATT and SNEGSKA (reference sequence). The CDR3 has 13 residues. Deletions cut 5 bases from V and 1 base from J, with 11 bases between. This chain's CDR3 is CSAAGTPQETQYF. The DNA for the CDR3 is TGCAGTGCTGCAGGGACCCCCCAAGAGACCCAGTACTTC.

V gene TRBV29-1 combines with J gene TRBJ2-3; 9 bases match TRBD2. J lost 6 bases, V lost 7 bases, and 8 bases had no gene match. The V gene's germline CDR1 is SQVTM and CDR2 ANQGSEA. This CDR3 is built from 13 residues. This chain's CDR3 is CSARLAVPDTQYF. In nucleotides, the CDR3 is TGCAGCGCCCGACTAGCGGTCCCGGATACGCAGTATTTT.

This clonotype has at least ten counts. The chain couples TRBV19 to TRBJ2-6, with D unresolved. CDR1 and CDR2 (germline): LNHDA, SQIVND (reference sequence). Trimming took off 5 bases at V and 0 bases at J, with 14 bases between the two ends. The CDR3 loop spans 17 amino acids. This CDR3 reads CASSATYAISGANVLTF. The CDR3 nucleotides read TGTGCCAGTAGTGCGACATACGCGATCTCTGGGGCCAACGTCCTGACTTTC.

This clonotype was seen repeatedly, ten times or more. CDR3 bases: TGTGCCAGCAGCGCAACTAGCGGGAGCTACTACGAGCAGTACTTC. Protein product: CASSATSGSYYEQYF. The rearrangement links TRBV7-2 to TRBJ2-7; 11 nucleotides match TRBD2. The CDR3 length is 15 residues. CDR1 is SGHTA and CDR2 is FQGNSA in the germline V gene. The junction had 6 bases not matched to a gene; V was cut back by 5 bases and J by 3 bases. The whole variable domain, filled in from reference TRBV7-2 and TRBJ2-7, reads GAGVSQSPSNKVTEKGKDVELRCDPISGHTALYWYRQSLGQGLEFLIYFQGNSAPDKSGLPSDRFSAERTGGSVSTLTIQRTQQEDSAVYLCASSATSGSYYEQYFGPGTRLTVT.

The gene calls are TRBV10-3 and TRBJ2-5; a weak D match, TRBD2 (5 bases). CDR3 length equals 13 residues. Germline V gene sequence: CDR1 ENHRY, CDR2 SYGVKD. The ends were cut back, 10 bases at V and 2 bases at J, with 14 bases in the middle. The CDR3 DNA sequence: TGTGCCAGCGGTTGGTCGGGACAAGAGACCCAGTACTTC. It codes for CASGWSGQETQYF.

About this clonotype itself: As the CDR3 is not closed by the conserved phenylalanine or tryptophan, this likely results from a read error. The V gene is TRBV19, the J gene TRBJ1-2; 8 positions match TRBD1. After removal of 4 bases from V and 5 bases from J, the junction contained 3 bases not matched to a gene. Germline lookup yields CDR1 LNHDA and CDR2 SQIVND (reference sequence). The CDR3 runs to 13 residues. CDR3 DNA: TGTGCCAGTAGTAGAAGACAGGGGTATGGCTACACCCTC. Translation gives CASSRRQGYGYTL.

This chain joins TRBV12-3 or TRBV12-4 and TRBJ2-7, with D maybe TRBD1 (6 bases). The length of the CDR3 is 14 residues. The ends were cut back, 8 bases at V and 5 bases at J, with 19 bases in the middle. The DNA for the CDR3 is TGTGCCAGCGCCCGGGACACTGCCTGGCACGAGCAGTACTTC. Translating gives CASARDTAWHEQYF.

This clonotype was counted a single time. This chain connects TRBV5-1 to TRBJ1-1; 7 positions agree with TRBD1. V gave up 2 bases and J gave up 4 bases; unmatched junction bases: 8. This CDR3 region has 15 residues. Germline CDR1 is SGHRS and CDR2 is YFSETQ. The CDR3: CASSLQGTVGTEAFF. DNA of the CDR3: TGCGCCAGCAGCTTACAAGGGACAGTCGGCACTGAAGCTTTCTTT.

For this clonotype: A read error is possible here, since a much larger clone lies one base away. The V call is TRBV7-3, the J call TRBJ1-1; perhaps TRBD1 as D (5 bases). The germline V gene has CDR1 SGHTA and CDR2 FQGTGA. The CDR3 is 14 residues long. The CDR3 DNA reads TGTGCCGGCAGCTTATACAGGCTGAACACTGAAGCTTTCTTT. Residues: CAGSLYRLNTEAFF.

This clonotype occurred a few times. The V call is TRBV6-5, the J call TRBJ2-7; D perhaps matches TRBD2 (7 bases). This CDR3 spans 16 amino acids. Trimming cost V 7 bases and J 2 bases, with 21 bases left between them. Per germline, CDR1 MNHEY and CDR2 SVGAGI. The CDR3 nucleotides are TGTGCCAGCAATAACTGGGGGGGCATGGCCGCCTACGAGCAGTACTTC. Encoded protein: CASNNWGGMAAYEQYF.